This TCR beta chain was observed in a study of human T cells and chemical hapten exposure. Each cDNA molecule in the library carried unique molecular identifiers. TCRdb recomputed calls from the RACE reads with MiXCR, one row per CDR3 protein. The table records around 120,000 distinct CDR3 sequences, 12% to 15% of them present only once. Regarding time point: patch test 1, 2 weeks after DPC sensitization. Treatment in this sample: therapeutic diphenylcyclopropenone sensitization with weekly scalp DPC. The CDR3 has 15 residues. The junction had 8 bases not matched to a gene; V was cut back by 6 bases and J by 4 bases. CDR1 is WSHSY, CDR2 SAAADI, per germline. This clonotype was counted only a few times.

This rearrangement joins TRBV10-2 to TRBJ1-5; 8 bases fit TRBD1. The starting material was whole blood, obtained in connection with sensitization to the hapten diphenylcyclopropenone (DPC). The sequence was obtained from a man younger than 30 with alopecia areata. Some clones in this sample may be carry-over from other donors' samples. The CDR3 DNA sequence: TGCGCCAGCAGGGATGGACAGGGCGGAAATCAGCCCCAGCATTTT. This encodes CASRDGQGGNQPQHF.